This T cell receptor (beta chain) was sequenced for a study of blood T cell repertoires in COVID-19. Overall study context: Researchers got acute and convalescent COVID-19 samples from the United States, Italy and Spain. PBMCs, B-cell-depleted T cells, or T cells provided the cDNA or gDNA that made up the material.

Per germline, CDR1 SGHAT and CDR2 FQNNGV. CDR3 length equals 13 residues. Trimming cost V 3 bases and J 6 bases, with 9 bases left between them. Original handling: The assay estimated nucleated cells by amplifying reference gene primers. Assay: immunoSEQ multiplex PCR; the TCRdb copy retains only in-frame clones and omits some. V and J calls plus clone size are reproduced from that table; the DNA served to infer D and trimming. The sample yields tens of thousands of clones, approximately 83% seen once. The specimen was peripheral blood. The sequence was collected from a human donor in a cohort sampled during active COVID-19. The chain combines TRBV11-2 with TRBJ2-1; no clear D. The CDR3 region is CASSFPMSNEQFF. The DNA for the CDR3 is TGTGCCAGCAGCTTCCCCATGAGCAATGAGCAGTTCTTC.